This entry concerns a single TCR beta chain. Its antigen is as yet unknown. CDR1 and CDR2 from the germline V gene are DFQATT and SNEGSKA (reference sequence). Trimming cost V 6 bases and J 5 bases; bases outside gene matches: 7. This CDR3 region has 13 residues. The sample originates from a study of response to subunit inactivated influenza vaccine. Study observations and caveats: The authors suggested that few new T cells are recruited per seasonal influenza vaccination.

A single record per CDR3 protein comes from TCRdb applying MiXCR to the RT-PCR reads. This repertoire shows hundreds of thousands of distinct CDR3 sequences, around a fifth found once; its top ten account for 10% to 13%. This chain uses TRBV20-1 with TRBJ1-2; 9 bases are a match to TRBD1. The TCR was taken from a man between 50 and 75 years old who received an inactivated influenza vaccine. The sequenced sample was PBMCs from blood, obtained about 20 months after vaccination. CDR3 bases: TGCAGTGCCCCCGGGACAGGGATGTATGGCTACACCTTC. Translating it yields CSAPGTGMYGYTF.